Each of the 18 T cell receptor beta chains below was sequenced from the same sample in a study of PD-L1 blockade in urothelial cancer. The data were produced by immunoSEQ multiplex PCR, yet TCRdb's version contains in-frame clones alone and is incomplete. The table shows 95,000 to 100,000 clones, with around nine tenths occurring only once. Described time point: pretreatment peripheral blood. The input for sequencing was PBMCs, taken around atezolizumab (anti-PD-L1) treatment. These TCRs come from a man aged 55 to 70 with urothelial cancer.

V usage is TRBV2 and J usage is TRBJ1-5, with D perhaps TRBD1 (6 bases). This CDR3 contains 19 residues. V was shortened by 7 bases and J by 5 bases, with 30 bases between the two germline ends. Germline CDR1 SNHLY, CDR2 FYNNEI. The CDR3 coding sequence is TGTGCCAGCAAGGATGGTTTACGGGGCAGGGGCCAAAAAGATCAGCCCCAGCATTTT. Protein: CASKDGLRGRGQKDQPQHF.

The chain uses TRBV5-1 and TRBJ2-1; D might be TRBD1 (6 bases). Trimming left V 5 bases short and J 1 base short, with 19 bases between. CDR1 and CDR2 from the germline V gene are SGHRS and YFSETQ. CDR3 length equals 17 residues. The CDR3 DNA sequence: TGCGCCAGCAGGGATGGCTTCGACAGGTTATCCTACAATGAGCAGTTCTTC. Encoded protein: CASRDGFDRLSYNEQFF.

The chain uses TRBV18 and TRBJ1-5; no firm D call. Between the trimmed V and J ends, which lost 3 bases and 2 bases, there was a span of 8 bases. This CDR3 is built from 14 residues. CDR1 is KGHSH and CDR2 is LQKENI in the germline V gene. CDR3 in DNA: TGTGCCAGCTCACCGGGCAGAGGCAATCAGCCCCAGCATTTT. This sequence encodes CASSPGRGNQPQHF. Combining the CDR3 with reference TRBV18 and TRBJ1-5 gives the whole variable domain NAGVMQNPRHLVRRRGQEARLRCSPMKGHSHVYWYRQLPEEGLKFMVYLQKENIIDESGMPKERFSAEFPKEGPSILRIQQVVRGDSAAYFCASSPGRGNQPQHFGDGTRLSIL.

The chain links TRBV28 to TRBJ2-2; tentative D call: TRBD1 (5 bases). The CDR3 sequence is 15 residues long. Per germline, CDR1 MDHEN and CDR2 SYDVKM. Trimming left V 1 base short and J 1 base short, with 7 bases between. Written as DNA, the CDR3 is TGTGCCAGCAGTTTATCCGGACAGAACACCGGGGAGCTGTTTTTT. Translating it yields CASSLSGQNTGELFF. Full variable domain (rest looked up from reference TRBV28 and TRBJ2-2): DVKVTQSSRYLVKRTGEKVFLECVQDMDHENMFWYRQDPGLGLRLIYFSYDVKMKEKGDIPEGYSVSREKKERFSLILESASTNQTSMYLCASSLSGQNTGELFFGEGSRLTVL.

V and J are TRBV7-9 and TRBJ1-2; a possible D gene is TRBD1 (6 bases). The germline gives CDR1 SEHNR, CDR2 FQNEAQ (reference sequence). V lost 2 bases and J lost 6, with 22 bases in between. This CDR3 comprises 17 residues. The CDR3 reads CASSLFAATGLTDGYTF. In DNA, the CDR3 is TGTGCCAGCAGCTTATTCGCGGCTACAGGGCTGACGGATGGCTACACCTTC. The full variable domain, its missing parts supplied by reference TRBV7-9 and TRBJ1-2, is DTGVSQNPRHKITKRGQNVTFRCDPISEHNRLYWYRQTLGQGPEFLTYFQNEAQLEKSRLLSDRFSAERPKGSFSTLEIQRTEQGDSAMYLCASSLFAATGLTDGYTFGSGTRLTVV.

As for this clone: The sample contains more than one DNA sequence encoding this CDR3. The chain joins TRBV4-2 to TRBJ2-7; D may be TRBD2 (5 bases). The ends were cut back, 4 bases at V and 2 bases at J, with 12 bases in the middle. Germline lookup yields CDR1 LGHNA and CDR2 YNFKEQ. This CDR3 comprises 14 residues. CDR3 sequence: CASSPGLGPYEQYF. The DNA of the CDR3 is TGTGCCAGCAGCCCTGGACTGGGCCCCTACGAGCAGTACTTC.

V and J are TRBV28 and TRBJ1-2; D is possibly TRBD1 (5 bases). CDR1 is MDHEN, CDR2 SYDVKM, per germline. Trimming cost V 6 bases and J 4 bases, with 12 bases left between them. The CDR3 has 13 amino acids. The CDR3 sequence is CASRPTGTYGYTF. CDR3 coding DNA: TGTGCCAGCAGGCCCACAGGAACCTATGGCTACACCTTC.

The chain combines TRBV6-1 with TRBJ2-3, with D possibly TRBD1 on 6 matching bases. V was pared by 10 bases and J by 5 bases, with 19 bases between. CDR3 size: 14 residues. Germline V gene data show CDR1 as MNHNS and CDR2 as SASEGT. The CDR3 region has the DNA TGTGCCATCCTCCGGGACAACCGGAAAGATACGCAGTATTTT. It translates to CAILRDNRKDTQYF.

A few counts support this clone. Other nucleotide sequences in the sample specify the same CDR3. This chain joins TRBV5-1 and TRBJ1-1; D perhaps matches TRBD1 (6 bases). V was cut by 4 bases and J by 2 bases, with 9 bases left in between. Germline V lookup: CDR1 SGHRS, CDR2 YFSETQ. The CDR3 is made up of 13 amino acids. The DNA for the CDR3 is TGCGCCAGCAGCGGACAGCTAAACACTGAAGCTTTCTTT. It yields the protein CASSGQLNTEAFF.

This chain connects TRBV28 to TRBJ2-7; a possible D gene is TRBD1 (5 bases). Germline-derived CDR1 and CDR2 are MDHEN and SYDVKM. The V and J ends lost 3 bases and 6 bases respectively, with 12 bases between them. The CDR3 runs to 13 residues. The CDR3 DNA reads as TGTGCCAGCAGTTTTATCCAGGGTTCCGAGCAGTACTTC. The encoded protein is CASSFIQGSEQYF.

The rearrangement links TRBV6-5 to TRBJ2-1; 13 bases are shared with TRBD2. There are 15 residues in the CDR3. The junction had 9 bases not matched to a gene; V was cut back by 6 bases and J by 10 bases. The germline V gene has CDR1 MNHEY and CDR2 SVGAGI. Here the CDR3 reads CASRLTSGRAGEQFF. The CDR3 DNA reads TGTGCCAGCAGGCTAACTAGCGGGAGGGCCGGGGAGCAGTTCTTC.

This clone was detected once. The rearrangement links TRBV6-1 to TRBJ2-7; 9 bases agree with TRBD1. The CDR3 runs 14 residues. With 6 bases clipped from V and 5 bases from J, the junction kept 8 bases outside the gene matches. CDR1 is MNHNS, CDR2 SASEGT, per germline. Here the CDR3 DNA reads TGTGCCAGCAGCAAGGGACAGGGATTCCACGAGCAGTACTTC. Translating it yields CASSKGQGFHEQYF.

The chain couples TRBV19 to TRBJ2-2; 7 nucleotides align to TRBD2. The J segment lost 3 bases and the V segment lost 3 bases, leaving 13 bases of the junction unmatched. The CDR3 runs to 18 residues. Germline V lookup: CDR1 LNHDA, CDR2 SQIVND (reference sequence). The CDR3 is CASSIRSVQRDDTGELFF. The CDR3 DNA is TGTGCCAGTAGTATTAGGTCGGTCCAGCGGGACGACACCGGGGAGCTGTTTTTT.

This chain links TRBV9 with TRBJ1-4, with 7 bases aligning to TRBD1. This CDR3 is built from 16 residues. After removal of 3 bases from V and 4 bases from J, the junction contained 9 bases not matched to a gene. In germline, CDR1 is SGDLS, CDR2 YYNGEE. As DNA, the CDR3 is TGTGCCAGCAGCGCCCAAACGGGACAGCGTAATGAAAAACTGTTTTTT. Translation: CASSAQTGQRNEKLFF.

This rearrangement joins TRBV2 to TRBJ2-5; perhaps TRBD1 as D (6 bases). Germline values: CDR1 SNHLY, CDR2 FYNNEI. The CDR3 consists of 13 residues. V lost 7 bases to trimming and J lost 2 bases, with 11 bases between them. The CDR3 region has the DNA TGTGCCAGCAATGGGGGCAGACAAGAGACCCAGTACTTC. This sequence encodes CASNGGRQETQYF.

The chain carries TRBV9 and TRBJ1-1; TRBD1 might be the D (6 bases). V was pared by 4 bases and J by 0 bases, with 13 bases between. The CDR3 is made up of 15 amino acids. Germline V gene lookup returns CDR1 SGDLS and CDR2 YYNGEE. CDR3 sequence (DNA): TGTGCCAGCAGCCGCGAGGGGGTTATGAACACTGAAGCTTTCTTT. Translation gives CASSREGVMNTEAFF.

This chain connects TRBV5-1 to TRBJ2-1; 9 nucleotides line up with TRBD1. J lost 1 base, V lost 4 bases, and 3 bases had no gene match. CDR1 and CDR2 from the germline V gene are SGHRS and YFSETQ. The CDR3 contains 15 residues. In nucleotides, the CDR3 is TGCGCCAGCAGCCCAGGACAGGGGTCCTACAATGAGCAGTTCTTC. Amino acid sequence: CASSPGQGSYNEQFF.

This chain joins TRBV20-1 and TRBJ2-7; 7 bases are a match to TRBD2. The CDR3 runs 11 residues. V was pared by 3 bases and J by 5 bases, with 1 base of the junction left unmatched. CDR1 is DFQATT, CDR2 SNEGSKA, per germline (reference sequence). The CDR3 sequence: CSASRGDEQYF. CDR3 in DNA: TGCAGTGCTAGCCGGGGGGACGAGCAGTACTTC.